This is a list of T cell receptor beta chains from one sample in a study of post-analysis software for immune sequencing data. MiXCR was run by TCRdb on the PCR reads, yielding one entry per CDR3 protein. The sample lists 150,000 to 200,000 distinct CDR3 sequences; around 28% were seen once. Material: blood. The origin of the receptors is a girl under 18 with multiple sclerosis. Each CDR3 is given with its conserved first and last residue. The D gene is left open where the match is weak. Clone size is shown for a subset of rows, as once, few, many or a class of expanded clone.

cdr3_length	v_call	j_call	clone_size	d_call	cdr3_aa	cdr3_nt
11	TRBV7-2	TRBJ2-1	few	-	CASSLPPVQFF	TGTGCCAGCAGCTTACCCCCCGTGCAGTTCTTC
12	TRBV29-1	TRBJ1-1	-	-	CSAIRVNTEAFF	TGCAGCGCAATTCGAGTGAACACTGAAGCTTTCTTT
15	TRBV12-3/TRBV12-4	TRBJ2-5	many	-	CATAAGSEGKETQYF	TGTGCCACCGCCGCCGGTTCGGAGGGAAAAGAGACCCAGTACTTC
16	TRBV28	TRBJ1-5	few	TRBD1	CASKSLETGFNQPQHF	TGTGCCAGCAAGTCCCTAGAGACAGGGTTCAATCAGCCCCAGCATTTT
14	TRBV9	TRBJ1-1	many	-	CASSAGPRNTEAFF	TGTGCCAGCAGCGCCGGACCGAGGAACACTGAAGCTTTCTTT
18	TRBV4-2	TRBJ1-1	-	-	CASSPRNRDSRRGTEAFF	TGTGCCAGCAGCCCACGGAACCGGGACTCTCGGCGGGGCACTGAAGCTTTCTTT
13	TRBV20-1	TRBJ1-2	-	-	CSASSTGNYGYTF	TGCAGTGCTAGTTCGACAGGAAACTATGGCTACACCTTC
15	TRBV15	TRBJ2-7	many	-	CATSSDPGLTLEQYF	TGTGCCACCAGCAGTGACCCTGGACTAACCCTTGAGCAGTACTTC
17	TRBV7-6	TRBJ2-1	many	TRBD2	CASSLTTGTSGLGEQFF	TGTGCCAGCAGCTTGACTACCGGGACTAGCGGCCTGGGTGAGCAGTTCTTC
17	TRBV23-1	TRBJ2-6	many	-	CASSQSKGGDGANVLTF	TGCGCCAGCAGTCAATCCAAAGGTGGTGATGGGGCCAACGTCCTGACTTTC
16	TRBV12-3/TRBV12-4	TRBJ2-1	many	TRBD2	CASNLGASGWNNEQFF	TGTGCCAGCAACCTGGGGGCTAGCGGGTGGAACAATGAGCAGTTCTTC